The 30 T cell receptor beta chains reported below all come from one sample, sequenced in a study of T cells in Graves' hyperthyroidism and ophthalmopathy. The TCR beta CDR3 regions underwent amplification using RNA transcripts as the source. Primed by the HTBI set, a first-round RT-PCR was run on the TCR CDR3. TCRdb re-derived calls from the multiplex PCR reads in MiXCR, one entry per CDR3 protein. Of hundreds of thousands of distinct CDR3 sequences in the sample, 45% are singletons; the top ten hold about 7.2%. Sample: peripheral blood or thyroid tissue (not recorded which). These receptors all stem from an adult man with Graves' disease, either hyperthyroidism or ophthalmopathy (not recorded which).

This clonotype showed up many times. The rearrangement joins TRBV7-2 to TRBJ1-2; the D is unclear. Trimming cost V 5 bases and J 6 bases, with 10 bases left between them. Germline V gives CDR1 SGHTA, CDR2 FQGNSA. This CDR3 is 12 amino acids long. Here the CDR3 reads CASSARSHGYTF. CDR3 DNA sequence: TGTGCCAGCAGCGCCCGGAGTCATGGCTACACCTTC.

J is TRBJ2-5 and V is TRBV7-2; 9 positions match TRBD1. The CDR3 runs to 13 residues. V dropped 5 bases and J dropped 10; count of bases not matched to a gene: 8. In germline, CDR1 is SGHTA, CDR2 FQGNSA. CDR3 loop: CASSATGTGIQYF. CDR3 DNA: TGTGCCAGCAGCGCTACCGGGACAGGGATCCAGTACTTC. Using reference TRBV7-2 and TRBJ2-5 for the parts outside the CDR3, the full variable domain is GAGVSQSPSNKVTEKGKDVELRCDPISGHTALYWYRQSLGQGLEFLIYFQGNSAPDKSGLPSDRFSAERTGGSVSTLTIQRTQQEDSAVYLCASSATGTGIQYFGPGTRLLVL.

The rearrangement links TRBV29-1 to TRBJ1-2, with D unclear. CDR1 and CDR2 (germline): SQVTM, ANQGSEA. Trimming cost V 8 bases and J 2 bases, with 15 bases left between them. The CDR3 has 13 residues. The CDR3 sequence is CSSRTAQNYGYTF. CDR3 DNA sequence: TGCAGCTCAAGGACGGCGCAAAACTATGGCTACACCTTC.

In its sample, this clonotype was seen many times. The V and J genes are TRBV2 and TRBJ1-5; D remains unclear. Germline assignment: CDR1 SNHLY and CDR2 FYNNEI. CDR3 length equals 15 residues. Between the trimmed V and J ends, which lost 6 bases and 0 bases, there was a span of 12 bases. As DNA, the CDR3 is TGTGCCAGCAGAGGGAGGGCGTTTAGCAATCAGCCCCAGCATTTT. Translating it yields CASRGRAFSNQPQHF.

This clonotype was counted between two and nine times. The chain combines TRBV5-1 with TRBJ2-2; D is ambiguous. Germline V gene data show CDR1 as SGHRS and CDR2 as YFSETQ. Trimming pared 4 bases from V and 4 bases from J, leaving 8 bases between. The CDR3 has 13 amino acids. The CDR3 spells CASSTNPTGELFF. The CDR3, as DNA: TGCGCCAGCAGCACAAATCCCACCGGGGAGCTGTTTTTT.

In this sample, this clonotype turned up many times. The chain has TRBV10-2 and TRBJ2-7; D tentatively reads TRBD1 or TRBD2 (6 bases each). CDR3 length equals 14 residues. Trimming removed 3 bases at V and 4 bases at J, with 13 bases between. Germline V gives CDR1 WSHSY, CDR2 SAAADI. CDR3 protein: CASSDVGGSYEQYF. The CDR3 DNA reads as TGCGCCAGCAGTGATGTCGGGGGCTCTTACGAGCAGTACTTC.

This clonotype was found a few times. The chain combines TRBV2 with TRBJ1-5, with TRBD1 matching over 9 bases. The CDR3 runs to 15 residues. V shed 5 bases, J shed 7 bases, and the junction held 9 bases outside the gene matches. CDR1 is SNHLY and CDR2 is FYNNEI in the germline V gene. CDR3 region: CASSLTGGSRQPQHF. The CDR3 region has the DNA TGTGCCAGCAGTTTGACAGGGGGTTCGAGACAGCCCCAGCATTTT.

This sequence joins TRBV3-1 and TRBJ1-6; D is possibly TRBD1 (6 bases). V lost 3 bases, J lost 8 bases, and 11 bases lay in between. CDR3 length equals 14 residues. The germline V gene encodes CDR1 LGHDT and CDR2 YNNKEL (reference sequence). CDR3 bases: TGTGCCAGCAGCCACGCAGGGGTGGATTCACCCCTCCACTTT. It yields the protein CASSHAGVDSPLHF.

This clonotype has a count of ten or more. V and J are TRBV29-1 and TRBJ2-7; 8 bases align to TRBD1. Trimming removed 6 bases from V and 6 bases from J; junction bases left unmatched: 10. This CDR3 spans 13 amino acids. Germline CDR1 is SQVTM and CDR2 is ANQGSEA. In DNA, the CDR3 is TGCAGCGTCCTATATACAGGGGGTGGCGAGCAGTACTTC. Translating it yields CSVLYTGGGEQYF.

CDR3 region: CATSRGGSQPQYF. CDR3 DNA sequence: TGTGCCACCAGCAGGGGAGGGAGTCAGCCCCAGTACTTC. The chain joins TRBV15 to TRBJ2-5, with 7 bases matching TRBD2. This CDR3 has 13 residues. From germline, CDR1 is LNHNV and CDR2 YYDKDF (reference sequence). The ends lost 3 bases at V and 9 bases at J; junction bases unmatched: 7.

The chain recombines TRBV20-1 with TRBJ2-5; D remains unclear. Germline V CDR1 and CDR2: DFQATT, SNEGSKA (reference sequence). The CDR3 is 11 amino acids. Between the trimmed V and J ends, which lost 4 bases and 5 bases, there was a span of 8 bases. This chain's CDR3 is CSATLGETQYF. The CDR3 nucleotides are TGCAGTGCTACCTTAGGGGAGACCCAGTACTTC.

To note about this clonotype: This clone may be a read error of a much larger clone one base away. This chain links TRBV2 with TRBJ1-4; a possible D gene is TRBD1 (5 bases). This CDR3 spans 14 amino acids. Per germline, CDR1 SNHLY and CDR2 FYNNEI. Deletions cut 10 bases from V and 4 bases from J, with 16 bases between. In DNA, the CDR3 is TGTGCCATCAGCAGGGAACCAATTAATGAAAAACTGTTTTTT. Translated, it gives CAISREPINEKLFF.

This clonotype was seen ten or more times. The chain combines TRBV10-3 with TRBJ1-5; D call uncertain. V was cut by 0 bases and J by 1 base, with 7 bases left in between. CDR3 length equals 15 residues. CDR1 and CDR2 (germline): ENHRY, SYGVKD. CDR3 region: CAISESPTSNQPQHF. The CDR3 DNA sequence: TGTGCCATCAGTGAGTCCCCGACAAGCAATCAGCCCCAGCATTTT.

The chain recombines TRBV29-1 with TRBJ2-7; 9 nucleotides match TRBD1. Germline CDR1 reads SQVTM; CDR2 reads ANQGSEA. The CDR3 has 16 residues. The CDR3 sequence is CSARNSPGQGTYEQYF. DNA for the CDR3: TGCAGTGCTAGAAACTCACCCGGACAGGGGACCTACGAGCAGTACTTC.

This clonotype was observed a handful of times. This chain connects TRBV9 to TRBJ1-5, with D perhaps TRBD1 (5 bases). Germline CDR1 SGDLS, CDR2 YYNGEE. V was shortened by 4 bases and J by 0 bases, with 11 bases between the two germline ends. The CDR3 has 15 residues. CDR3 region: CASSPSGHSNQPQHF. The CDR3 bases are TGTGCCAGCAGCCCCTCAGGGCATAGCAATCAGCCCCAGCATTTT.

The V call is TRBV19, the J call TRBJ1-5; possibly TRBD1 for D (6 bases). The length of the CDR3 is 12 residues. Per germline, CDR1 LNHDA and CDR2 SQIVND (reference sequence). Trimming removed 5 bases from V and 6 bases from J, with 8 bases in between. The CDR3 sequence: CASSWGPQPQHF. Written as DNA, the CDR3 is TGTGCCAGTAGTTGGGGGCCTCAGCCCCAGCATTTT.

Concerning this clonotype itself: As the CDR3 is not closed by the conserved phenylalanine or tryptophan, this likely results from a read error. It is unclear where the CDR3 begins or ends on the DNA, so no DNA is shown, and the CDR3 is as TCRdb lists it. V is TRBV7-9 and J is TRBJ2-6; the tabulated D call, TRBD2, remains unverified against the DNA. The germline CDR1 and CDR2 sequences are SEHNR and FQNEAQ (reference sequence). The CDR3 is 8 amino acids long, termini counted. This CDR3 is CASSWTSG.

The genes are TRBV15 and TRBJ2-5; TRBD2 matches 14 bases. The CDR3 is 17 amino acids. CDR1 is LNHNV and CDR2 is YYDKDF in the germline V gene (reference sequence). V lost 4 bases and J lost 4; bases outside the gene matches: 8. In DNA form, the CDR3 reads TGTGCCACCAGCATTCGGGGACTAGCGGGAGTGGGAGAGACCCAGTACTTC. Protein: CATSIRGLAGVGETQYF.

There are many counts of this clonotype. This chain's CDR3 is CASTSRWGEAFF. The CDR3, as DNA: TGTGCCAGCACCTCAAGATGGGGGGAAGCTTTCTTT. The chain is built from TRBV7-9 and TRBJ1-1, with D perhaps matching TRBD1 (5 bases). Deletions cut 7 bases from V and 8 bases from J, with 14 bases between. Germline values: CDR1 SEHNR, CDR2 FQNEAQ (reference sequence). The CDR3 consists of 12 residues.

V gene TRBV9 combines with J gene TRBJ1-1; 7 nucleotides align to TRBD1. V trimming: 7 bases; J trimming: 4 bases; junction bases outside the gene matches: 7. The CDR3 sequence is 13 residues long. Germline V CDR1 and CDR2: SGDLS, YYNGEE. The DNA for the CDR3 is TGTGCCAGCTCACGGGGACAGCTCACTGAAGCTTTCTTT. Its translation: CASSRGQLTEAFF. Complete variable domain (other parts from reference TRBV9 and TRBJ1-1): DSGVTQTPKHLITATGQRVTLRCSPRSGDLSVYWYQQSLDQGLQFLIQYYNGEERAKGNILERFSAQQFPDLHSELNLSSLELGDSALYFCASSRGQLTEAFFGQGTRLTVV.

Worth noting for this clonotype: Because it lacks the conserved phenylalanine or tryptophan at the end, this CDR3 is likely a read error. The chain is built from TRBV20-1 and TRBJ1-1; 7 nucleotides line up with TRBD1. The CDR3 extends over 14 amino acids. Per the germline V gene, CDR1 is DFQATT and CDR2 is SNEGSKA (reference sequence). With 1 base clipped from V and 1 base from J, the junction kept 3 bases outside the gene matches. The CDR3 DNA sequence: TGCAGTGCTAGAGGGGGGGACAGGAACACTGAAGCTTTCTTA. Translated, it gives CSARGGDRNTEAFL.

J is TRBJ1-1 and V is TRBV5-1, with D tentatively TRBD1 (6 bases). Trimming removed 9 bases from V and 1 base from J, with 16 bases in between. CDR1 and CDR2 from the germline V gene are SGHRS and YFSETQ. The CDR3 runs to 14 residues. This CDR3 is CATNSPGQNTEAFF. The DNA of the CDR3 is TGCGCCACCAACAGCCCGGGACAGAACACTGAAGCTTTCTTT. The whole variable domain, filled in from reference TRBV5-1 and TRBJ1-1, reads KAGVTQTPRYLIKTRGQQVTLSCSPISGHRSVSWYQQTPGQGLQFLFEYFSETQRNKGNFPGRFSGRQFSNSRSEMNVSTLELGDSALYLCATNSPGQNTEAFFGQGTRLTVV.

V and J are TRBV20-1 and TRBJ1-6; 7 bases line up with TRBD1. The CDR3 consists of 14 residues. Trimming took 5 bases from V and 4 from J; bases not matched to a gene: 5. The germline gives CDR1 DFQATT, CDR2 SNEGSKA (reference sequence). CDR3 nucleotide sequence: TGCAGTGCTCCCCCGGGACAGTATAATTCACCCCTCCACTTT. Amino acids: CSAPPGQYNSPLHF.

This clonotype was observed a single time. This may stem from a read error, because a much larger clone lies one nucleotide away. This chain uses TRBV15 with TRBJ1-2; TRBD1 matches 9 bases. After removal of 5 bases from V and 3 bases from J, the junction contained 4 bases not matched to a gene. CDR3 length equals 14 residues. Germline values: CDR1 LNHNV, CDR2 YYDKDF (reference sequence). The CDR3 protein is CATSGRTGDYGYTF. The CDR3 bases are TGTGCCACCAGCGGCCGGACAGGGGACTATGGCTACACCTTC. The full variable domain, completed using reference TRBV15 and TRBJ1-2, is DAMVIQNPRYQVTQFGKPVTLSCSQTLNHNVMYWYQQKSSQAPKLLFHYYDKDFNNEADTPDNFQSRRPNTSFCFLDIRSPGLGDTAMYLCATSGRTGDYGYTFGSGTRLTVV.

Ten or more counts support this clonotype. The rearrangement uses TRBV7-8 and TRBJ1-1; D possibly corresponds to TRBD1 (5 bases). Germline-derived CDR1 and CDR2 are SGHVS and FQNEAQ. The ends were cut back, 5 bases at V and 1 base at J, with 17 bases in the middle. This CDR3 contains 16 residues. The CDR3 region has the DNA TGTGCCAGCAGCCGATACCTAAACGGGGCGAACACTGAAGCTTTCTTT. It is translated as CASSRYLNGANTEAFF.

Turning to this clonotype: This CDR3 is missing its conserved last phenylalanine or tryptophan, likely due to a read error. The chain combines TRBV20-1 with TRBJ2-7; D is perhaps TRBD1 (6 bases). Looked up from germline, CDR1 is DFQATT and CDR2 is SNEGSKA (reference sequence). The CDR3 contains 14 residues. V gave up 6 bases and J gave up 6 bases, with 21 bases separating them. CDR3 bases: TGCAGTGCAATGTTGCAGGGGTCTGCGGGCGAGCAGTACCTC. Amino acid sequence: CSAMLQGSAGEQYL.

This chain connects TRBV13 to TRBJ1-1, with a tentative D call TRBD1 (6 bases). The V gene lost 5 bases and the J gene lost 1 base, with 11 bases spanning the gap. Germline V gene lookup returns CDR1 PRHDT and CDR2 FYEKMQ (reference sequence). The CDR3 has 14 residues. CDR3 DNA: TGTGCCAGCAGCCAGCGGACAGCGAACACTGAAGCTTTCTTT. Amino acids: CASSQRTANTEAFF.

Of note for this clonotype: The CDR3 ends on some other residue instead of the conserved phenylalanine or tryptophan, so this is likely a read error. The V gene is TRBV5-1, the J gene TRBJ2-7; 7 positions agree with TRBD2. The CDR3 is 15 residues long. CDR1 SGHRS and CDR2 YFSETQ come from the germline V gene. Germline trimming cut 0 bases from V and 3 bases from J; bases unmatched to any gene: 6. Here the CDR3 reads CASSLDPSGLYEQYL. As DNA, the CDR3 is TGCGCCAGCAGCTTGGACCCTAGCGGACTCTACGAGCAGTACCTC.

This rearrangement joins TRBV7-3 to TRBJ1-2; D gene unclear. This CDR3 comprises 13 residues. The V end lost 6 bases, the J end lost 3 bases, and 11 bases lay between the germline ends. CDR1 and CDR2 from the germline V gene are SGHTA and FQGTGA. The CDR3 region has the DNA TGTGCCAGCAGTTTTGGGGTTTACTATGGCTACACCTTC. Residues: CASSFGVYYGYTF. The whole variable domain, filled in from reference TRBV7-3 and TRBJ1-2, reads GAGVSQTPSNKVTEKGKYVELRCDPISGHTALYWYRQSLGQGPEFLIYFQGTGAADDSGLPNDRFFAVRPEGSVSTLKIQRTERGDSAVYLCASSFGVYYGYTFGSGTRLTVV.

To note about this clonotype: An end of the junction differs from the germline gene, which may be a read error. The rearrangement uses TRBV19 and TRBJ1-2; 9 nucleotides agree with TRBD1. The CDR3 totals 15 residues. Germline V gives CDR1 LNHDA, CDR2 SQIVND (reference sequence). The CDR3 sequence: CASSISSGQGHGHTF. CDR3 nucleotides: TGTGCCAGTAGTATATCGTCGGGACAGGGCCATGGCCACACCTTC. Based on the CDR3 plus reference TRBV19 and TRBJ1-2, the full variable domain is DGGITQSPKYLFRKEGQNVTLSCEQNLNHDAMYWYRQDPGQGLRLIYYSQIVNDFQKGDIAEGYSVSREKKESFPLTVTSAQKNPTAFYLCASSISSGQGHGHTFGSGTRLTVV.